This is a list of T cell receptor beta chains from one sample in a study of B cell selection in AIRE deficiency. Data came from immunoSEQ multiplex PCR; TCRdb stores just in-frame clones and leaves some out. This sample has 20,000 to 25,000 clones, with roughly 97% found just once. The specimen was conventional CD4+ T cells sorted from PBMCs. These receptors originate from a human donor with AIRE deficiency. Each CDR3 is given with its conserved first and last residue. Fields, in order: CDR3 length, D gene, V gene, J gene, clone size, CDR3 DNA, CDR3 protein. A D gene is named only where the DNA matches it firmly. Some rows mark clone size as missing; the rest say once, few, many or name a class of expanded clone.

CDR3 length: 16
D gene: NA
V gene: TRBV7-1
J gene: TRBJ2-4
clone size: NA
CDR3 DNA: TGTGCCAGCAGCTTAGATTTGGCTCTAGCCAAAAACATTCAGTACTTC
CDR3 protein: CASSLDLALAKNIQYF

CDR3 length: 13
D gene: NA
V gene: TRBV13
J gene: TRBJ1-5
clone size: NA
CDR3 DNA: TGTGCCAGCAGCTTAGGCCGAGTTCAGCCCCAGCATTTT
CDR3 protein: CASSLGRVQPQHF

CDR3 length: 17
D gene: TRBD2
V gene: TRBV7-6
J gene: TRBJ2-1
clone size: NA
CDR3 DNA: TGTGCCAGCAGCCCAAACGCCGGACTAGCGGGAACCAATGAGCAGTTCTTC
CDR3 protein: CASSPNAGLAGTNEQFF

CDR3 length: 15
D gene: NA
V gene: TRBV15
J gene: TRBJ1-4
clone size: NA
CDR3 DNA: TGTGCCACCAGCATGAACCGACCGGCCAATGAAAAACTGTTTTTT
CDR3 protein: CATSMNRPANEKLFF

CDR3 length: 14
D gene: NA
V gene: TRBV28
J gene: TRBJ1-1
clone size: NA
CDR3 DNA: TGTGCCAGCAGAGACACGACCCCCGGGGCGGCTGCTTTCTTT
CDR3 protein: CASRDTTPGAAAFF

CDR3 length: 17
D gene: NA
V gene: TRBV7-2
J gene: TRBJ2-4
clone size: NA
CDR3 DNA: TGTGCCAGCAGCGCCCCGAGGGCTATTCGGTGGGATAACATTCAGTACTTC
CDR3 protein: CASSAPRAIRWDNIQYF

CDR3 length: 15
D gene: NA
V gene: TRBV10-3
J gene: TRBJ2-5
clone size: NA
CDR3 DNA: TGTGCCACTGGGTACGGACAGGGACTACAAGAGACCCAGTACTTC
CDR3 protein: CATGYGQGLQETQYF

CDR3 length: 14
D gene: NA
V gene: TRBV7-2
J gene: TRBJ1-1
clone size: NA
CDR3 DNA: TGTGCCAGCAGCCCTGGGACACCGAACACTGAAGCTTTCTTT
CDR3 protein: CASSPGTPNTEAFF

CDR3 length: 15
D gene: TRBD1
V gene: TRBV14
J gene: TRBJ1-1
clone size: NA
CDR3 DNA: TGTGCCAGCAGCGGGCAGGGACAGGGCCTCAGGGTGGCTTTCTTT
CDR3 protein: CASSGQGQGLRVAFF

CDR3 length: 19
D gene: TRBD2
V gene: TRBV4-3
J gene: TRBJ2-3
clone size: NA
CDR3 DNA: TGCGCCAGCAGCCAGGCCCCTGTGACTAGCGGGGCTAGCACAGATACGCAGTATTTT
CDR3 protein: CASSQAPVTSGASTDTQYF

CDR3 length: 14
D gene: NA
V gene: TRBV7-2
J gene: TRBJ1-1
clone size: NA
CDR3 DNA: TGTGCCAGCAGCGCGACGCGGGGGGACACTGAAGCTTTCTTT
CDR3 protein: CASSATRGDTEAFF

CDR3 length: 15
D gene: NA
V gene: TRBV11-3
J gene: TRBJ2-2
clone size: NA
CDR3 DNA: TGTGCCAGCAGCCCGACAGTCTCTGGCACCGGGGAGCTGTTTTTT
CDR3 protein: CASSPTVSGTGELFF

CDR3 length: 17
D gene: TRBD2
V gene: TRBV11-2
J gene: TRBJ2-1
clone size: NA
CDR3 DNA: TGTGCCAGCAGCTCCACGGGCAACGGCGGGAGAGGTTCTGAGCAGTTCTTC
CDR3 protein: CASSSTGNGGRGSEQFF

CDR3 length: 15
D gene: TRBD1
V gene: TRBV18
J gene: TRBJ2-2
clone size: once
CDR3 DNA: TGTGCCAGCTGGGACAGCCGCCCGAACACCGGGGAGCTGTTTTTT
CDR3 protein: CASWDSRPNTGELFF

CDR3 length: 16
D gene: TRBD2
V gene: TRBV11-1
J gene: TRBJ2-7
clone size: NA
CDR3 DNA: TGTGCCAGCAGCTTCGGACTAGCGGGAGGCATCTACGAGCAGTACTTC
CDR3 protein: CASSFGLAGGIYEQYF

CDR3 length: 12
D gene: NA
V gene: TRBV25-1
J gene: TRBJ1-5
clone size: NA
CDR3 DNA: TGTGCCAGCAGCCGGGGTTATCAGCCCCAGCATTTT
CDR3 protein: CASSRGYQPQHF

CDR3 length: 17
D gene: TRBD1
V gene: TRBV6-1
J gene: TRBJ1-2
clone size: NA
CDR3 DNA: TGTGCCAGCAGTGAAACCGGGACAGGGATCATTAACTATGGCTACACCTTC
CDR3 protein: CASSETGTGIINYGYTF

CDR3 length: 18
D gene: NA
V gene: TRBV7-9
J gene: TRBJ1-5
clone size: once
CDR3 DNA: TGTGCCAGCAGTCCTAGACTCTTGGACACTCGGGAGGTTCAGCCCCAGCATTTT
CDR3 protein: CASSPRLLDTREVQPQHF

CDR3 length: 15
D gene: NA
V gene: TRBV5-6
J gene: TRBJ1-4
clone size: NA
CDR3 DNA: TGTGCCAGCAGCTTATCTGCGGGAACTAATGAAAAACTGTTTTTT
CDR3 protein: CASSLSAGTNEKLFF

CDR3 length: 15
D gene: NA
V gene: TRBV4-2
J gene: TRBJ2-7
clone size: once
CDR3 DNA: TGTGCCAGCAGCCAAGTTCCGGGGATTACCTACGAGCAGTACTTC
CDR3 protein: CASSQVPGITYEQYF

CDR3 length: 17
D gene: TRBD2
V gene: TRBV27
J gene: TRBJ2-6
clone size: NA
CDR3 DNA: TGTGCCAGCAGTTTAGGTAGCGGGATGTCTGGGGCCAACGTCCTGACTTTC
CDR3 protein: CASSLGSGMSGANVLTF

CDR3 length: 18
D gene: TRBD2
V gene: TRBV5-4
J gene: TRBJ2-2
clone size: NA
CDR3 DNA: TGTGCCAGCAGCTCACGCGGGAGGGCTAGCGGGAGTACCGGGGAGCTGTTTTTT
CDR3 protein: CASSSRGRASGSTGELFF

CDR3 length: 13
D gene: TRBD1
V gene: TRBV9
J gene: TRBJ1-2
clone size: once
CDR3 DNA: TGTGCCAGCAGCGCAGGACAGGGAGTAGGCTACACCTTC
CDR3 protein: CASSAGQGVGYTF

CDR3 length: 14
D gene: TRBD1
V gene: TRBV2
J gene: TRBJ1-5
clone size: NA
CDR3 DNA: TGTGCCAGCAGACCAGGACAGGGCAATCAGCCCCAGCATTTT
CDR3 protein: CASRPGQGNQPQHF

CDR3 length: 17
D gene: TRBD2
V gene: TRBV5-4
J gene: TRBJ2-2
clone size: NA
CDR3 DNA: TGTGCCAGCAGACGGGGGTTCGAGCGGGAGGGCACCGGGGAGCTGTTTTTT
CDR3 protein: CASRRGFEREGTGELFF

CDR3 length: 15
D gene: TRBD1
V gene: TRBV9
J gene: TRBJ2-1
clone size: NA
CDR3 DNA: TGTGCCAGCAGCGTAGCCACAGGGGTTTACAATGAGCAGTTCTTC
CDR3 protein: CASSVATGVYNEQFF

CDR3 length: 14
D gene: NA
V gene: TRBV4-2
J gene: TRBJ2-2
clone size: NA
CDR3 DNA: TGTGCCAGCAGCCAAATTGGGAACACCGGGGAGCTGTTTTTT
CDR3 protein: CASSQIGNTGELFF

CDR3 length: 15
D gene: TRBD2
V gene: TRBV5-5
J gene: TRBJ2-7
clone size: NA
CDR3 DNA: TGTGCCAGCAGGGGACTAGCGGGAGGGCCCCACGAGCAGTACTTC
CDR3 protein: CASRGLAGGPHEQYF

CDR3 length: 16
D gene: TRBD1
V gene: TRBV5-4
J gene: TRBJ1-2
clone size: NA
CDR3 DNA: TGTGCCAGCAGCTTGGAGTTTCGGGGACAGGACTATGGCTACACCTTC
CDR3 protein: CASSLEFRGQDYGYTF

CDR3 length: 14
D gene: TRBD1
V gene: TRBV7-3
J gene: TRBJ2-5
clone size: NA
CDR3 DNA: TGTGCCAGCAGCCCCGGACAGGGTCAAGAGACCCAGTACTTC
CDR3 protein: CASSPGQGQETQYF

CDR3 length: 15
D gene: NA
V gene: TRBV6-5
J gene: TRBJ2-1
clone size: NA
CDR3 DNA: TGTGCCAGCAGCCGTACAGGGAATCTCTACAATGAGCAGTTCTTC
CDR3 protein: CASSRTGNLYNEQFF

CDR3 length: 13
D gene: NA
V gene: TRBV5-4
J gene: TRBJ2-3
clone size: NA
CDR3 DNA: TGTGCCAGCAGCTTACGATTGCCAGATACGCAGTATTTT
CDR3 protein: CASSLRLPDTQYF

CDR3 length: 13
D gene: NA
V gene: TRBV7-9
J gene: TRBJ2-7
clone size: NA
CDR3 DNA: TGTGCCAGCAGCCGATTGGGATCCTACGAGCAGTACTTC
CDR3 protein: CASSRLGSYEQYF

CDR3 length: 15
D gene: NA
V gene: TRBV9
J gene: TRBJ2-1
clone size: NA
CDR3 DNA: TGTGCCAGCAGCGTAGCGGGAGCGTCATACAATGAGCAGTTCTTC
CDR3 protein: CASSVAGASYNEQFF

CDR3 length: 13
D gene: NA
V gene: TRBV6-6
J gene: TRBJ1-5
clone size: NA
CDR3 DNA: TGTGCCTCCTCAGGGGTAGGCAATCAGCCCCAGCATTTT
CDR3 protein: CASSGVGNQPQHF

CDR3 length: 14
D gene: TRBD2
V gene: TRBV7-2
J gene: TRBJ2-7
clone size: NA
CDR3 DNA: TGTGCCAGCAGCTTTCTTGCTAGCGGGAACGAGCAGTACTTC
CDR3 protein: CASSFLASGNEQYF

CDR3 length: 14
D gene: TRBD1
V gene: TRBV18
J gene: TRBJ2-5
clone size: NA
CDR3 DNA: TGTGCCAGCTCATGGGGACAGGGACAAGAGACCCAGTACTTC
CDR3 protein: CASSWGQGQETQYF

CDR3 length: 16
D gene: NA
V gene: TRBV7-2
J gene: TRBJ2-1
clone size: NA
CDR3 DNA: TGTGCCAGCAGCACCAGACAGCAAAGCTCCTACAATGAGCAGTTCTTC
CDR3 protein: CASSTRQQSSYNEQFF

CDR3 length: 15
D gene: NA
V gene: TRBV30
J gene: TRBJ1-2
clone size: NA
CDR3 DNA: TGTGCCTGGAGTGTATCCCAGACAGCCACCTATGGCTACACCTTC
CDR3 protein: CAWSVSQTATYGYTF

CDR3 length: 16
D gene: TRBD1
V gene: TRBV19
J gene: TRBJ2-3
clone size: NA
CDR3 DNA: TGTGCCAGTAGTCCGCGACAGGGTTTGCGCACAGATACGCAGTATTTT
CDR3 protein: CASSPRQGLRTDTQYF

CDR3 length: 16
D gene: TRBD2
V gene: TRBV28
J gene: TRBJ2-3
clone size: once
CDR3 DNA: TGTGCCAGCAGACTTCCAGCGGGGGGCCGCACAGATACGCAGTATTTT
CDR3 protein: CASRLPAGGRTDTQYF

CDR3 length: 15
D gene: TRBD2
V gene: TRBV19
J gene: TRBJ2-7
clone size: NA
CDR3 DNA: TGTGCCAGTAGTCCTACTAGCGGGAGCTCCTACGAGCAGTACTTC
CDR3 protein: CASSPTSGSSYEQYF

CDR3 length: 14
D gene: NA
V gene: TRBV29-1
J gene: TRBJ2-2
clone size: NA
CDR3 DNA: TGCAGCGTTGAGGGCCGGGATGACACCGGGGAGCTGTTTTTT
CDR3 protein: CSVEGRDDTGELFF

CDR3 length: 14
D gene: NA
V gene: TRBV7-2
J gene: TRBJ1-1
clone size: NA
CDR3 DNA: TGTGCCAGCAGACCCTTACAGGGATACACTGAAGCTTTCTTT
CDR3 protein: CASRPLQGYTEAFF

CDR3 length: 13
D gene: TRBD1
V gene: TRBV27
J gene: TRBJ2-1
clone size: NA
CDR3 DNA: TGTGCCAGCAGTACACGGACAGGGGGTGGGCAGTTCTTC
CDR3 protein: CASSTRTGGGQFF

CDR3 length: 16
D gene: NA
V gene: TRBV5-6
J gene: TRBJ1-5
clone size: NA
CDR3 DNA: TGTGCCAGCAGCCGAATGGACGGTGGGAGAAATCAGCCCCAGCATTTT
CDR3 protein: CASSRMDGGRNQPQHF

CDR3 length: 14
D gene: TRBD2
V gene: TRBV30
J gene: TRBJ2-7
clone size: NA
CDR3 DNA: TGTGCCTGGAGCCGACTAGCGGGATCCTACGAGCAGTACTTC
CDR3 protein: CAWSRLAGSYEQYF